The sequence of this T cell receptor beta chain was determined in a study of response to subunit inactivated influenza vaccine. Overall study results and limits: It was the authors' suggestion that each seasonal influenza vaccination recruits few new T cells.

The CDR3 covers 16 residues. The V gene end was trimmed by 5 bases and the J gene end by 4 bases; junction bases not matched to a gene: 14. Germline CDR1 SGHAT, CDR2 FQNNGV. This clonotype appeared a few times. Its antigen is undetermined. Using its own MiXCR run on the RT-PCR reads, TCRdb lists one record per CDR3 protein. The sample records around 170,000 distinct CDR3 sequences, around 11% being singletons. Here the sequenced sample was CD8+ T cells sorted from PBMCs, taken 23 months after vaccination. The rearrangement uses TRBV11-2 and TRBJ2-7, with 7 nucleotides matching TRBD2. This TCR was sampled from a man between 50 and 75 years old who received an inactivated influenza vaccine. The DNA of the CDR3 is TGTGCCAGCAGCCGAATGGGGGGGGATCGGATTTACGAGCAGTACTTC. Its translation is CASSRMGGDRIYEQYF.